The 18 T cell receptor beta chains listed next were all sequenced from one sample in a study of chemoradiotherapy in HPV16-positive cancers (dated by TCRdb to the early 2020s). Library creation used the immunoSEQ multiplex PCR assay. The table comes from immuneACCESS by way of TCRdb, which keeps in-frame sequences with V and J called. Part of the clones is missing from these tables; in studies checked, under half for an unresolved V gene and the rest for unknown reasons. The sample records 4,500 to 7,000 clones, about 82% of which are singletons. The ten most abundant clones make up 29% of the sample. The sample here was taken from a patient who underwent chemoradiotherapy. The origin of the receptors is a human donor with HPV-associated anogenital cancer.

This chain connects TRBV29-1 to TRBJ1-2; D not certain. The CDR3 loop spans 14 amino acids. Germline assignment: CDR1 SQVTM and CDR2 ANQGSEA. V was cut by 8 bases and J by 1 base, with 17 bases left in between. CDR3 nucleotide sequence: TGCAGCACACACGTCGGTAGGAATAACTATGGCTACACCTTC. This translates into CSTHVGRNNYGYTF.

This clone has only a few counts. The V gene is TRBV7-2, the J gene TRBJ2-7; TRBD2 agrees at 12 bases. V shed 7 bases and J 7 bases; nucleotides not matched to a gene: 11. Per the germline V gene, CDR1 is SGHTA and CDR2 is FQGNSA. The CDR3 is made up of 15 amino acids. The CDR3 DNA reads as TGTGCCAGCACCCTCCTGACTAGCGGGAGTAGGGAGCAGTACTTC. It encodes CASTLLTSGSREQYF.

The genes are TRBV28 and TRBJ2-1; D call uncertain. The CDR3 runs to 14 residues. From germline, CDR1 is MDHEN and CDR2 SYDVKM. Between the trimmed V and J ends, which lost 6 bases and 0 bases, there was a span of 9 bases. The CDR3 spells CASSPGYSYNEQFF. CDR3 nucleotides: TGTGCCAGCAGCCCGGGCTACTCCTACAATGAGCAGTTCTTC.

CDR3 in amino acids: CASSFSGVQETQYF. DNA of the CDR3: TGTGCCAGCAGCTTTAGCGGGGTCCAAGAGACCCAGTACTTC. The chain couples TRBV11-2 to TRBJ2-5; 8 bases map to TRBD2. CDR1 and CDR2 from the germline V gene are SGHAT and FQNNGV. The V gene end was trimmed by 3 bases and the J gene end by 1 base; junction bases not matched to a gene: 1. The CDR3 is made up of 14 amino acids. The complete variable domain, with remaining parts taken from reference TRBV11-2 and TRBJ2-5, reads EAGVAQSPRYKIIEKRQSVAFWCNPISGHATLYWYQQILGQGPKLLIQFQNNGVVDDSQLPKDRFSAERLKGVDSTLKIQPAKLEDSAVYLCASSFSGVQETQYFGPGTRLLVL.

The rearrangement links TRBV7-2 to TRBJ1-1; D gene uncertain. The ends were cut back, 7 bases at V and 0 bases at J, with 12 bases in the middle. This CDR3 region has 14 residues. Germline V gives CDR1 SGHTA, CDR2 FQGNSA. The CDR3 DNA is TGTGCCAGCACCCATTGGGGATTGAACACTGAAGCTTTCTTT. Amino acid sequence: CASTHWGLNTEAFF.

V usage is TRBV7-2 and J usage is TRBJ1-3; D unresolved. Trimming removed 5 bases at V and 4 bases at J, with 12 bases between. CDR1 is SGHTA and CDR2 is FQGNSA in the germline V gene. The CDR3 runs to 14 residues. This chain's CDR3 is CASSLQAGGNTIYF. Here the CDR3 DNA reads TGTGCCAGCAGCCTCCAGGCGGGCGGAAACACCATATATTTT.

The sample holds one count of this clone. The V gene is TRBV27, the J gene TRBJ2-1, with 7 nucleotides matching TRBD1. The CDR3 consists of 14 residues. Germline values: CDR1 MNHEY, CDR2 SMNVEV (reference sequence). The trim removed 8 bases at V and 8 bases at J, leaving 12 bases unmatched. The CDR3 is CASSGGRKFDEQFF. CDR3 nucleotides: TGTGCCAGCTCAGGGGGTCGAAAATTCGATGAGCAGTTCTTC.

The rearrangement uses TRBV11-2 and TRBJ2-5, with D unclear. CDR3 length equals 13 residues. V lost 0 bases, J lost 5 bases, and 7 bases lay in between. Germline values: CDR1 SGHAT, CDR2 FQNNGV. CDR3 in DNA: TGTGCCAGCAGCTTAGAGGCCCAGGAGACCCAGTACTTC. It yields the protein CASSLEAQETQYF. The entire variable domain, with the rest obtained from reference TRBV11-2 and TRBJ2-5, is as follows: EAGVAQSPRYKIIEKRQSVAFWCNPISGHATLYWYQQILGQGPKLLIQFQNNGVVDDSQLPKDRFSAERLKGVDSTLKIQPAKLEDSAVYLCASSLEAQETQYFGPGTRLLVL.

The V call is TRBV9, the J call TRBJ1-2; TRBD1 might be the D (5 bases). Germline V lookup: CDR1 SGDLS, CDR2 YYNGEE. V dropped 6 bases and J dropped 2 bases, with 17 bases sitting between them. This CDR3 spans 15 amino acids. In nucleotides, the CDR3 is TGTGCCAGCACTGCTAGAGGGGCCGAAAACTATGGCTACACCTTC. It yields the protein CASTARGAENYGYTF.

V is TRBV5-1 and J is TRBJ2-7; D is unclear. Germline CDR1 and CDR2: SGHRS and YFSETQ. The CDR3 contains 15 residues. Trimming left V 4 bases short and J 3 bases short, with 17 bases between. The CDR3 sequence: CASSVQLGINYEQYF. CDR3 DNA sequence: TGCGCCAGCAGCGTCCAGCTAGGGATCAACTACGAGCAGTACTTC.

The chain couples TRBV6-6 to TRBJ2-7; D possibly matches TRBD1 or TRBD2 (5 bases each). There are 13 residues in the CDR3. The germline V gene encodes CDR1 MNHNY and CDR2 SVGAGI (reference sequence). V lost 6 bases and J lost 4, with 13 bases in between. CDR3 residues: CASRPGTGYEQYF. Written as DNA, the CDR3 is TGTGCCAGCAGACCCGGGACGGGGTACGAGCAGTACTTC.

V usage is TRBV6-6 and J usage is TRBJ2-1; D is unclear. The CDR3 spans 11 residues. The germline V and J ends were trimmed by 5 bases and 8 bases, with 7 bases remaining between them. Germline CDR1 MNHNY, CDR2 SVGAGI (reference sequence). The CDR3 protein is CASSKRDEQFF. The DNA for the CDR3 is TGTGCCAGCAGTAAAAGGGATGAGCAGTTCTTC.

The chain carries TRBV6-5 and TRBJ2-5; unclear D gene. The CDR3 length is 12 residues. CDR1 is MNHEY, CDR2 SVGAGI, per germline. V was shortened by 5 bases and J by 4 bases, with 8 bases between the two germline ends. The CDR3 protein is CASSPTRETQYF. CDR3 coding DNA: TGTGCCAGCAGTCCAACTCGAGAGACCCAGTACTTC.

This rearrangement joins TRBV29-1 to TRBJ2-7; 10 bases are a match to TRBD2. V shed 4 bases and J 4 bases; nucleotides not matched to a gene: 7. CDR1 is SQVTM and CDR2 is ANQGSEA in the germline V gene. The CDR3 contains 14 residues. CDR3 sequence: CSVVPAGGPYEQYF. DNA for the CDR3: TGCAGCGTTGTTCCAGCGGGAGGGCCGTACGAGCAGTACTTC.

The J gene is TRBJ2-7, the V gene TRBV14; D might be TRBD1 (5 bases). The germline V gene has CDR1 SGHDN and CDR2 FVKESK. The CDR3 totals 15 residues. Trimming took off 0 bases at V and 3 bases at J, with 12 bases between the two ends. The CDR3 is CASSQDRRQNYEQYF. As DNA, the CDR3 is TGTGCCAGCAGCCAAGACCGCCGACAGAACTACGAGCAGTACTTC.

The CDR3 DNA reads as TGTGCCAGCTCGCTCACTTCCAACAGGGTATCTGGCTACACCTTC. Translated: CASSLTSNRVSGYTF. The rearrangement joins TRBV18 to TRBJ1-2; TRBD1 is a possible D gene (6 bases). The CDR3 totals 15 residues. CDR1 is KGHSH and CDR2 is LQKENI in the germline V gene. V was trimmed by 6 bases and J by 7 bases, leaving 21 bases between them.

This clone was seen more than once but under ten times. The chain recombines TRBV7-9 with TRBJ1-1; no definite D call. Deletions cut 1 base from V and 5 bases from J, with 5 bases between. The CDR3 totals 12 residues. Germline CDR1 reads SEHNR; CDR2 reads FQNEAQ (reference sequence). The CDR3 DNA reads as TGTGCCAGCAGCTTAGGGTATACTGAAGCTTTCTTT. Its protein is CASSLGYTEAFF.

The CDR3 DNA is TGTGCCAGCTCACCACAGGAGACAGGGGCGCGGGAGCTGTTTTTT. It translates to CASSPQETGARELFF. The chain couples TRBV18 to TRBJ2-2; 8 nucleotides line up with TRBD1. CDR3 length equals 15 residues. Losses at the gene ends were 1 base for V and 9 bases for J; bases not matched to a gene: 7. Germline CDR1 KGHSH, CDR2 LQKENI.